This is a list of T cell receptor beta chains from one sample in a study of T cells in narcolepsy. Clones were read by immunoSEQ multiplex PCR, and TCRdb kept only the in-frame ones, dropping some. The sample lists fewer than 15,000 clones, less than 90% occurring once. Sequencing was carried out using CD45RA- memory CD4+ T cells from PBMCs. The receptors were sampled from a human donor with narcolepsy. CDR3s include the opening cysteine and the closing phenylalanine or tryptophan. The D gene is left open where the match is weak. Part of the rows lack a size; the others show once, few, many or a class for expanded clones.

len: 10; abundance: medium-sized; j_gene: TRBJ1-2; d_gene: -; v_gene: TRBV14; CDR3nt: TGTGCCAGCAGGGGGCTTGGCTACACCTTC; CDR3aa: CASRGLGYTF
len: 14; abundance: -; j_gene: TRBJ2-1; d_gene: -; v_gene: TRBV30; CDR3nt: TGTGCCTGGATGGTTGGGTGGGCTACAAATGAGCAGTTCTTC; CDR3aa: CAWMVGWATNEQFF
len: 16; abundance: -; j_gene: TRBJ1-4; d_gene: TRBD1; v_gene: TRBV5-1; CDR3nt: TGCGCCAGCAGCCCAGGAGTAAGGGGGCGAGGTGAAAAACTGTTTTTT; CDR3aa: CASSPGVRGRGEKLFF
len: 15; abundance: -; j_gene: TRBJ1-1; d_gene: TRBD1; v_gene: TRBV30; CDR3nt: TGTGCCTGGAGTATGACTGCCAGGGGGAGTGGTGAAGCTTTCTTT; CDR3aa: CAWSMTARGSGEAFF
len: 13; abundance: -; j_gene: TRBJ2-7; d_gene: TRBD1; v_gene: TRBV27; CDR3nt: TGTGCCAGCAGTCAACAGGGGGCGAACGAGCAGTACTTC; CDR3aa: CASSQQGANEQYF
len: 16; abundance: few; j_gene: TRBJ1-3; d_gene: -; v_gene: TRBV19; CDR3nt: TGTGCCAGTAGTTTCCGGGACTTTCTCTCTGGAAACACCATATATTTT; CDR3aa: CASSFRDFLSGNTIYF
len: 13; abundance: -; j_gene: TRBJ1-5; d_gene: -; v_gene: TRBV29-1; CDR3nt: TGCAGCGTTACGTTGACCGGAGACTCAGCCCAGCATTTT; CDR3aa: CSVTLTGDSAQHF
len: 14; abundance: -; j_gene: TRBJ2-2; d_gene: -; v_gene: TRBV6-1; CDR3nt: TGTGCCAGCTCGAGACTAGCGAACACCGGGGAGCTGTTTTTT; CDR3aa: CASSRLANTGELFF
len: 16; abundance: -; j_gene: TRBJ2-5; d_gene: TRBD2; v_gene: TRBV7-3; CDR3nt: TGTGCCAGCAGCCCAGCCCTAGCGGGATGGGGAGAGACCCAGTACTTC; CDR3aa: CASSPALAGWGETQYF
len: 15; abundance: -; j_gene: TRBJ2-2; d_gene: -; v_gene: TRBV2; CDR3nt: TGTGCCAGCAGCCTGACAGATTTGGTTACCGGGGAGCTGTTTTTT; CDR3aa: CASSLTDLVTGELFF
len: 15; abundance: few; j_gene: TRBJ2-2; d_gene: TRBD1; v_gene: TRBV28; CDR3nt: TGTGCCAGCAGTACGACAGGGCTGAACACCGGGGAGCTGTTTTTT; CDR3aa: CASSTTGLNTGELFF
len: 15; abundance: few; j_gene: TRBJ1-3; d_gene: TRBD1; v_gene: TRBV5-3; CDR3nt: TGTGCCAGAAGCTTCGGACAGGGGAAAGGAAACACCATATATTTT; CDR3aa: CARSFGQGKGNTIYF
len: 15; abundance: -; j_gene: TRBJ2-1; d_gene: -; v_gene: TRBV4-1; CDR3nt: TGCGCCAGCAGCCAACCGACAGGGTGGAGGGTAGAGCAGTTCTTC; CDR3aa: CASSQPTGWRVEQFF
len: 16; abundance: -; j_gene: TRBJ2-1; d_gene: -; v_gene: TRBV9; CDR3nt: TGTGCCAGCAGCGTCGCCCTGGCTAGCGAATTCAATGAGCAGTTCTTC; CDR3aa: CASSVALASEFNEQFF
len: 14; abundance: once; j_gene: TRBJ2-5; d_gene: -; v_gene: TRBV5-6; CDR3nt: TGTGCCAGCAGCTTCCGAAACAGGGAAGAGACCCAGTACTTC; CDR3aa: CASSFRNREETQYF
len: 13; abundance: -; j_gene: TRBJ1-3; d_gene: -; v_gene: TRBV6-1; CDR3nt: TGTGCCAGCAGACACGTCTCTGGAAACACCATATATTTT; CDR3aa: CASRHVSGNTIYF
len: 16; abundance: -; j_gene: TRBJ2-3; d_gene: TRBD2; v_gene: TRBV28; CDR3nt: TGTGCCAGCAGTGGCCTGGGAGCGGGAGTAACAGATACGCAGTATTTT; CDR3aa: CASSGLGAGVTDTQYF
len: 15; abundance: once; j_gene: TRBJ2-1; d_gene: TRBD1; v_gene: TRBV19; CDR3nt: TGTGCCAGCATACAGGGGCAGAGCTCCTACAATGAGCAGTTCTTC; CDR3aa: CASIQGQSSYNEQFF
len: 18; abundance: -; j_gene: TRBJ2-1; d_gene: TRBD2; v_gene: TRBV19; CDR3nt: TGTGCCAGTAGTATCCATGCTAGCGGGCGGGTGAGGAACAATGAGCAGTTCTTC; CDR3aa: CASSIHASGRVRNNEQFF
len: 13; abundance: -; j_gene: TRBJ2-7; d_gene: -; v_gene: TRBV28; CDR3nt: TGTGCCAGCAGTTTGCTGGGGCGGTACGAGCAGTACTTC; CDR3aa: CASSLLGRYEQYF
len: 12; abundance: -; j_gene: TRBJ2-7; d_gene: -; v_gene: TRBV6-5; CDR3nt: TGTGCCAGCAGTAGACAGGGAGGCGAGCAGTACTTC; CDR3aa: CASSRQGGEQYF
len: 12; abundance: few; j_gene: TRBJ2-7; d_gene: -; v_gene: TRBV2; CDR3nt: TGTGCCAGCACAGGTGACTCCTACGAGCAGTACTTC; CDR3aa: CASTGDSYEQYF
len: 14; abundance: -; j_gene: TRBJ2-1; d_gene: TRBD2; v_gene: TRBV14; CDR3nt: TGTGCCAGCAGAAGTCTAGCGGGAGCGGGTGAGCAGTTCTTC; CDR3aa: CASRSLAGAGEQFF
len: 16; abundance: -; j_gene: TRBJ2-1; d_gene: -; v_gene: TRBV4-2; CDR3nt: TGTGCCAGCAGCCAAGAAATAGCGCTTACCTACAATGAGCAGTTCTTC; CDR3aa: CASSQEIALTYNEQFF
len: 13; abundance: -; j_gene: TRBJ2-7; d_gene: -; v_gene: TRBV2; CDR3nt: TGTGCCAGCCGACAGTCTTTCACCTACGAGCAGTACTTC; CDR3aa: CASRQSFTYEQYF
len: 17; abundance: -; j_gene: TRBJ2-3; d_gene: TRBD2; v_gene: TRBV19; CDR3nt: TGTGCCAGTAGTATAGTCCCCAGCGGGAGTCAAGCAGATACGCAGTATTTT; CDR3aa: CASSIVPSGSQADTQYF
len: 14; abundance: -; j_gene: TRBJ1-2; d_gene: TRBD1; v_gene: TRBV18; CDR3nt: TGTGCCAGCTCACCCGAGCGGGACAGGGGTGGCTACACCTTC; CDR3aa: CASSPERDRGGYTF
len: 14; abundance: -; j_gene: TRBJ1-5; d_gene: -; v_gene: TRBV2; CDR3nt: TGTGCCAGCAGTGAGGCCCGGGGGGGACAGCCCCAGCATTTT; CDR3aa: CASSEARGGQPQHF
len: 15; abundance: -; j_gene: TRBJ2-6; d_gene: -; v_gene: TRBV5-1; CDR3nt: TGCGCCAGCAGCTTCCAGGCTTCCGGGGCCAACGTCCTGACTTTC; CDR3aa: CASSFQASGANVLTF
len: 11; abundance: -; j_gene: TRBJ1-1; d_gene: -; v_gene: TRBV29-1; CDR3nt: TGCAGCGTTGAGGTGGGAGCTGAAGCTTTCTTT; CDR3aa: CSVEVGAEAFF
len: 15; abundance: once; j_gene: TRBJ2-7; d_gene: -; v_gene: TRBV2; CDR3nt: TGTGCCAGCAGTGGGCCTTCAGCGGCAACCTACGAGCAGTACTTC; CDR3aa: CASSGPSAATYEQYF
len: 14; abundance: -; j_gene: TRBJ1-4; d_gene: TRBD1; v_gene: TRBV6-1; CDR3nt: TGTGCCAGCAGCCCACAGGGGACGAGGGAAAAACTGTTTTTT; CDR3aa: CASSPQGTREKLFF
len: 15; abundance: -; j_gene: TRBJ1-1; d_gene: -; v_gene: TRBV27; CDR3nt: TGTGCCAGCAGTTCCGAAACATCGGGGAGCACTGAAGCTTTCTTT; CDR3aa: CASSSETSGSTEAFF
len: 13; abundance: -; j_gene: TRBJ2-7; d_gene: -; v_gene: TRBV7-9; CDR3nt: TGTGCCAGCAGCTTGGTCGATACTGGCGAGCAGTACTTC; CDR3aa: CASSLVDTGEQYF
len: 13; abundance: few; j_gene: TRBJ1-1; d_gene: -; v_gene: TRBV28; CDR3nt: TGTGCCAGCAGTTCGACAGTGAACACTGAAGCTTTCTTT; CDR3aa: CASSSTVNTEAFF
len: 15; abundance: -; j_gene: TRBJ2-7; d_gene: TRBD1; v_gene: TRBV6-6; CDR3nt: TGTGCCAGCAGTCTCCGGGACAGGGCTTCCAGCGAGCAGTACTTC; CDR3aa: CASSLRDRASSEQYF
len: 18; abundance: -; j_gene: TRBJ2-1; d_gene: TRBD2; v_gene: TRBV4-2; CDR3nt: TGTGCCAGCAGCCATCAGGATAGCGGGAGGACTTCCTACAATGAGCAGTTCTTC; CDR3aa: CASSHQDSGRTSYNEQFF
len: 15; abundance: -; j_gene: TRBJ1-2; d_gene: -; v_gene: TRBV5-6; CDR3nt: TGTGCCAGCAGCTCCCTTCGGTGGGCAAACTATGGCTACACCTTC; CDR3aa: CASSSLRWANYGYTF
len: 13; abundance: once; j_gene: TRBJ1-1; d_gene: TRBD1; v_gene: TRBV27; CDR3nt: TGTGCCAGCAGTCCCCGACAGGGGCGTGAAGCTTTCTTT; CDR3aa: CASSPRQGREAFF
len: 13; abundance: few; j_gene: TRBJ1-3; d_gene: -; v_gene: TRBV6-5; CDR3nt: TGTGCCAGCAAGCTGCGGCAAGGAAACACCATATATTTT; CDR3aa: CASKLRQGNTIYF
len: 14; abundance: -; j_gene: TRBJ2-2; d_gene: -; v_gene: TRBV19; CDR3nt: TGTGCCAGTAGTATAGGACAGACGACCGGGGAGCTGTTTTTT; CDR3aa: CASSIGQTTGELFF
len: 17; abundance: once; j_gene: TRBJ2-3; d_gene: TRBD2; v_gene: TRBV14; CDR3nt: TGTGCCAGCTCCGAAAGGGGAGCGGGAGCTCGAACAGATACGCAGTATTTT; CDR3aa: CASSERGAGARTDTQYF
len: 15; abundance: -; j_gene: TRBJ1-1; d_gene: -; v_gene: TRBV28; CDR3nt: TGTGCCAGCCATAACGACGCAGGCTGGAACACTGAAGCTTTCTTT; CDR3aa: CASHNDAGWNTEAFF
len: 13; abundance: few; j_gene: TRBJ2-3; d_gene: -; v_gene: TRBV10-3; CDR3nt: TGTGCCATCAGACGGGACTCAGGAGATACGCAGTATTTT; CDR3aa: CAIRRDSGDTQYF
len: 16; abundance: once; j_gene: TRBJ2-3; d_gene: TRBD2; v_gene: TRBV19; CDR3nt: TGTGCCAGTAGCGAAGATACTAGCGGCCTCACAGATACGCAGTATTTT; CDR3aa: CASSEDTSGLTDTQYF
len: 15; abundance: -; j_gene: TRBJ2-5; d_gene: TRBD1; v_gene: TRBV7-8; CDR3nt: TGTGCCAGCAGCTTCGGACAGGGAGGCAGAGAGACCCAGTACTTC; CDR3aa: CASSFGQGGRETQYF